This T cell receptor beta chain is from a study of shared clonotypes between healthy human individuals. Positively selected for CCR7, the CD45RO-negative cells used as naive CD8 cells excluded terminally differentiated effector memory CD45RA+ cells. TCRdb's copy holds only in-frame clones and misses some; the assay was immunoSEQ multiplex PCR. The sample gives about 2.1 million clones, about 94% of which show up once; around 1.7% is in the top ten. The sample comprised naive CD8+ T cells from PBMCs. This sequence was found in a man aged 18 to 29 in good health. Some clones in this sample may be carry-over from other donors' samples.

The CDR3 nucleotides are TGCGCCAGCACGGGACTACCTAACAATGAGCAGTTCTTC. Its translation is CASTGLPNNEQFF. This chain uses TRBV4-1 with TRBJ2-1, with 7 bases matching TRBD2. Germline V gene sequence: CDR1 MGHRA, CDR2 YSYEKL. The V gene end was trimmed by 7 bases and the J gene end by 5 bases; junction bases not matched to a gene: 5. This CDR3 region has 13 residues.